The rows below give T cell receptor beta chains drawn from one sample of a study of blood T cell repertoires in COVID-19. Sequenced by immunoSEQ multiplex PCR; TCRdb stores in-frame clones only, minus some. Seen here are 170,000 or so clones, approximately 80% observed once, and the top ten hold 1.5% to 1.7%. Input material: peripheral blood. The source is a human donor in a cohort sampled during active COVID-19. The CDR3 runs from the conserved cysteine through the conserved F or W. D genes are given only for firm matches. Clone size is shown for a subset of rows, as once, few, many or a class of expanded clone.

.	TRBV7-2	.	TRBJ2-2	TGTGCCAGCAGCTTAGCGAGCACCGGGGAGCTGTTTTTT	CASSLASTGELFF
.	TRBV6-5	.	TRBJ1-1	TGTGCCAGCAGGGAGGGATCGAAGAACACTGAAGCTTTCTTT	CASREGSKNTEAFF
TRBD1	TRBV15	.	TRBJ1-2	TGTGCCACCAGCAGAGATGGGGGACAGAACTATGGCTACACCTTC	CATSRDGGQNYGYTF
TRBD1	TRBV7-7	.	TRBJ2-2	TGTGCTAGCAGCTTAGCGCAGGGGGCGCGGACCGGGGAGCTGTTTTTT	CASSLAQGARTGELFF
.	TRBV12-2	.	TRBJ2-7	TGTGCAAGTCGCATACCAGCGGGAGGGCCCCCGTTC	CASRIPAGGPPF
TRBD1	TRBV7-9	.	TRBJ2-7	TGTGCCAGCAGCCCCCCGGACAGGGCTTCCTACGAGCAGTACTTC	CASSPPDRASYEQYF
.	TRBV18	few	TRBJ1-4	TGTGCCAGCTCACCCGAGCGGGCCTTGGGCGGAAAACTGTTTTTT	CASSPERALGGKLFF
.	TRBV21-1	.	TRBJ1-5	TGTGCCAGCAGCAAAACTGATGGCAATCAGCCCCAGCATTTT	CASSKTDGNQPQHF
.	TRBV5-1	.	TRBJ1-2	TGCGCCAGCAGCTTGGCGCCAGAGGTCTATGGCTACACCTTC	CASSLAPEVYGYTF
.	TRBV6-5	.	TRBJ2-7	TGTGCCAGCAGCCAGGGGTATTTAGCGATCCACGAGCAGTACTTC	CASSQGYLAIHEQYF
.	TRBV21-1	.	TRBJ1-3	TGTGCCAGCAGCAAAGTTCGCACAACCCTTTCTGGAAACACCATATATTTT	CASSKVRTTLSGNTIYF
.	TRBV7-9	.	TRBJ1-1	TGTGCCATCGCTACCGGGGGCACTGAAGCTTTCTTT	CAIATGGTEAFF
TRBD2	TRBV6-2/TRBV6-3	.	TRBJ2-1	TGTGCCAGCAGTACTAGCTGGGGGGGCTACAATGAGCAGTTCTTC	CASSTSWGGYNEQFF
.	TRBV19	.	TRBJ1-1	TGTGCCAGTAGATTACGGGATACCGAGAGGACTGAAGCTTTCTTT	CASRLRDTERTEAFF
TRBD2	TRBV20-1	few	TRBJ2-7	TGCAGTGCTAGTCCCCGTAGCGGGGGATCCTACGAGCAGTACTTC	CSASPRSGGSYEQYF
TRBD1	TRBV5-1	.	TRBJ1-1	TGCGCCAGCGGATCCTCGACAGGGACGAACACTGAAGCTTTCTTT	CASGSSTGTNTEAFF